This TCR beta chain appears in the sequencing data of a study of blood T cell repertoires in COVID-19. The wider study: Acute and convalescent COVID-19 specimens originated in the United States, Italy and Spain.

Profiled with immunoSEQ multiplex PCR; TCRdb holds only in-frame clones, not every one. The top ten clones hold roughly 6.6% of a sample with approximately 83,000 clones, around 90% of them seen once. The germline CDR1 and CDR2 sequences are SNHLY and FYNNEI. Between the trimmed V and J ends, which lost 4 bases and 4 bases, there was a span of 8 bases. The CDR3 spans 13 residues. J is TRBJ1-5 and V is TRBV2; D gene unclear. The sequence came from a man between 65 and 85 years old with acute or convalescent COVID-19. The sample consisted of peripheral blood. CDR3 bases: TGTGCCAGCAGTGTGGGAGGTAATCAGCCCCAGCATTTT. This sequence encodes CASSVGGNQPQHF.